Below, 19 T cell receptor beta chains from the same sample are listed, as sequenced in a study of shared clonotypes between healthy human individuals. Sequenced by immunoSEQ multiplex PCR; TCRdb stores in-frame clones only, minus some. The sample contains some 900,000 clones, 70% to 85% of which appear only once. Sequenced material: memory CD4+ T cells sorted from blood. As to subset: CD45RA-negative fraction. These receptors came from a man aged 18 to 29 in good health.

V and J are TRBV5-1 and TRBJ1-4; no reliable D call. Per germline, CDR1 SGHRS and CDR2 YFSETQ. Trimming removed 5 bases from V and 7 bases from J, with 18 bases in between. The CDR3 covers 15 residues. CDR3 loop: CASRSDGAVGEKLFF. The CDR3 DNA sequence: TGCGCCAGCAGATCCGACGGAGCTGTGGGTGAAAAACTGTTTTTT.

This rearrangement joins TRBV7-2 to TRBJ1-1; no clear D gene. CDR1 SGHTA and CDR2 FQGNSA come from the germline V gene. This CDR3 has 13 amino acids. The V end lost 7 bases, the J end lost 6 bases, and 15 bases lay between the germline ends. CDR3: CASIEFRLPEAFF. The CDR3 DNA is TGTGCCAGCATCGAATTTAGGCTTCCTGAAGCTTTCTTT. The whole variable domain, remainder taken from reference TRBV7-2 and TRBJ1-1, is GAGVSQSPSNKVTEKGKDVELRCDPISGHTALYWYRQSLGQGLEFLIYFQGNSAPDKSGLPSDRFSAERTGGSVSTLTIQRTQQEDSAVYLCASIEFRLPEAFFGQGTRLTVV.

As concerns this clone: The identical CDR3 is also encoded by other nucleotide sequences in the sample. The chain employs TRBV5-1 and TRBJ2-7; the D gene is possibly TRBD2 (5 bases). CDR3 size: 13 residues. Trimming cost V 4 bases and J 2 bases, with 10 bases left between them. Germline V CDR1 and CDR2: SGHRS, YFSETQ. The chain's CDR3 is CASSPGLTYEQYF. Written as DNA, the CDR3 is TGCGCCAGCAGCCCTGGACTGACCTACGAGCAGTACTTC.

A single count supports this clone. CDR3 loop: CASSSLPGQPSYEQYF. The CDR3 DNA sequence: TGTGCCAGCAGTTCCCTTCCGGGACAGCCATCCTACGAGCAGTACTTC. The V and J genes are TRBV6-5 and TRBJ2-7; 7 positions match TRBD1. The CDR3 length is 16 residues. V lost 4 bases to trimming and J lost 1 base; unmatched junction nucleotides: 10. The germline gives CDR1 MNHEY, CDR2 SVGAGI.

On this clone itself: An end of the junction does not agree with germline; a read error may underlie this. V usage is TRBV15 and J usage is TRBJ2-5, with D perhaps matching TRBD2 (5 bases). CDR1 is LNHNV and CDR2 is YYDKDF in the germline V gene (reference sequence). The CDR3 has 14 amino acids. The CDR3 here is CATSRGSDQETQYF. The CDR3, as DNA: TGTGCCACCAGTAGAGGGTCGGACCAAGAGACCCAGTACTTC.

This clone has a count of ten or more. The J gene is TRBJ2-3, the V gene TRBV4-3; D assignment may be TRBD1 or TRBD2 (5 bases each). Germline CDR1 is LGHNA and CDR2 is YSLEER. V was clipped by 0 bases and J by 4 bases, with 11 bases between them. The length of the CDR3 is 15 residues. In DNA form, the CDR3 reads TGCGCCAGCAGCCAAGATTGGGGGTCCCCAGATACGCAGTATTTT. This gives the protein CASSQDWGSPDTQYF.

DNA of the CDR3: TGTGCCAGCAAGAGAACGGGACTAGTCACAGATACGCAGTATTTT. Encoded protein: CASKRTGLVTDTQYF. This sequence joins TRBV14 and TRBJ2-3, with TRBD2 matching over 8 bases. Germline-derived CDR1 and CDR2 are SGHDN and FVKESK. This CDR3 contains 15 residues. The V gene end was trimmed by 7 bases and the J gene end by 2 bases; junction bases not matched to a gene: 8.

This chain uses TRBV4-1 with TRBJ2-7, with D unclear. The CDR3 totals 15 residues. The V gene lost 2 bases and the J gene lost 5 bases, with 16 bases spanning the gap. Germline V gene data show CDR1 as MGHRA and CDR2 as YSYEKL. For the CDR3, the DNA is TGCGCCAGCAGCCAAAATATCGGGTTCCACAACGAGCAGTACTTC. Protein product: CASSQNIGFHNEQYF.

This chain uses TRBV11-2 with TRBJ1-1, with D uncertain. Germline CDR1 reads SGHAT; CDR2 reads FQNNGV. This CDR3 is 14 amino acids long. V was clipped by 4 bases and J by 5 bases, with 14 bases between them. CDR3 coding DNA: TGTGCCAGCAGCTCATTGGGCGAAGGGACTGAAGCTTTCTTT. Protein product: CASSSLGEGTEAFF.

The chain links TRBV2 to TRBJ1-5; no firm D call. Trimming removed 4 bases at V and 4 bases at J, with 11 bases between. Germline V gene data show CDR1 as SNHLY and CDR2 as FYNNEI. CDR3 length: 14 residues. DNA for the CDR3: TGTGCCAGCAGTGGGGCGGCACTTAATCAGCCCCAGCATTTT. As protein: CASSGAALNQPQHF. Using reference TRBV2 and TRBJ1-5 for the parts outside the CDR3, the full variable domain is EPEVTQTPSHQVTQMGQEVILRCVPISNHLYFYWYRQILGQKVEFLVSFYNNEISEKSEIFDDQFSVERPDGSNFTLKIRSTKLEDSAMYFCASSGAALNQPQHFGDGTRLSIL.

The CDR3 nucleotides read TGTGCCAGCAGCTCCATCGCCGGGACTAGTACCTACGAGCAGTACTTC. This gives the protein CASSSIAGTSTYEQYF. This rearrangement joins TRBV7-6 to TRBJ2-7; TRBD2 matches 8 bases. CDR3 length: 16 residues. V lost 4 bases and J lost 2; bases outside the gene matches: 10. Germline CDR1 and CDR2: SGHVS and FNYEAQ.

This sequence joins TRBV11-2 and TRBJ2-3; 8 positions agree with TRBD2. With V trimmed by 1 base and J by 2 bases, 5 bases remained unmatched. Looked up from germline, CDR1 is SGHAT and CDR2 is FQNNGV. The CDR3 runs 16 residues. The CDR3 spells CASSLVTSGFTDTQYF. The CDR3 nucleotides read TGTGCCAGCAGCTTAGTTACTAGCGGCTTCACAGATACGCAGTATTTT.

This clone showed up many times. DNA of the CDR3: TGTGCCAGCAGTTCCCCGCTGGGTGGAAGCTATGGCTACACCTTC. Translation: CASSSPLGGSYGYTF. This sequence joins TRBV28 and TRBJ1-2; D gene unclear. CDR3 length equals 15 residues. CDR1 and CDR2 from the germline V gene are MDHEN and SYDVKM. V lost 4 bases and J 4 bases, leaving 16 bases between the germline ends.

The chain links TRBV30 to TRBJ2-7, with a tentative D call TRBD1 (6 bases). Germline loops: CDR1 GTSNPN, CDR2 SVGIG (reference sequence). The V gene lost 0 bases and the J gene lost 1 base, with 19 bases spanning the gap. The CDR3 is 17 amino acids. The CDR3 sequence: CAWSVIGAGEHSYEQYF. CDR3 in DNA: TGTGCCTGGAGTGTAATTGGGGCAGGGGAACATTCCTACGAGCAGTACTTC.

The rearrangement joins TRBV6-5 to TRBJ2-1; 10 bases map to TRBD2. V gave up 0 bases and J gave up 8 bases; unmatched junction bases: 4. This CDR3 comprises 15 residues. Germline assignment: CDR1 MNHEY and CDR2 SVGAGI. The CDR3 nucleotides are TGTGCCAGCAGTTACTCCAGCGGGGGGGCTGATGAGCAGTTCTTC. Translated: CASSYSSGGADEQFF.

This clone came up once. The chain carries TRBV7-9 and TRBJ2-7; D assignment may be TRBD1 or TRBD2 (6 bases each). This CDR3 is 13 amino acids long. The V gene lost 4 bases and the J gene lost 2 bases, with 9 bases spanning the gap. CDR1 and CDR2 (germline): SEHNR, FQNEAQ (reference sequence). The CDR3 loop reads CASSSGGPYEQYF. CDR3 in DNA: TGTGCCAGCAGCTCCGGGGGCCCCTACGAGCAGTACTTC.

This clone was recorded a few times. V usage is TRBV7-9 and J usage is TRBJ1-2; unclear D gene. CDR1 SEHNR and CDR2 FQNEAQ come from the germline V gene (reference sequence). V was shortened by 5 bases and J by 7 bases, with 14 bases between the two germline ends. CDR3 size: 13 residues. Here the CDR3 DNA reads TGTGCCAGCAGCCCGACGTCTGGAAGTGGCTACACCTTC. Protein sequence: CASSPTSGSGYTF.

This chain connects TRBV9 to TRBJ2-7, with D perhaps matching TRBD1 or TRBD2 (5 bases each). V lost 1 base and J 6 bases, leaving 14 bases between the germline ends. Germline CDR1 reads SGDLS; CDR2 reads YYNGEE. The CDR3 contains 14 residues. The CDR3 is CASSVTGTYGEQYF. Written as DNA, the CDR3 is TGTGCCAGCAGCGTAACCGGGACGTACGGCGAGCAGTACTTC.

The chain couples TRBV29-1 to TRBJ2-7; 9 nucleotides line up with TRBD1. This CDR3 has 13 amino acids. Per germline, CDR1 SQVTM and CDR2 ANQGSEA. Germline trimming cut 4 bases from V and 5 bases from J; bases unmatched to any gene: 6. The CDR3 nucleotides are TGCAGCGTTGGCGGGACAGGGCTCCACGAGCAGTACTTC. This encodes CSVGGTGLHEQYF.